These T cell receptor beta chains were read from a single sample in a study of OX40 agonist ivuxolimab in advanced cancers. This table comes from immunoSEQ multiplex PCR, and its TCRdb copy is limited to in-frame clones, with some not included. The sample contains about 90,000 clones, more than 75% of which appear only once. The input for sequencing was CD4+ or CD8+ T cells sorted from blood, taken in a trial of the OX40 agonist ivuxolimab. These TCRs come from an adult with an advanced solid tumor such as melanoma, head and neck, liver or kidney cancer. The CDR3 runs from the conserved cysteine through the conserved F or W. Each record gives: J gene, D gene, clone size, V gene, CDR3 DNA, CDR3 protein. The D gene is left open where the match is weak. Not all rows give a size; the values are once, few, many and, for expanded clones, a class.

j_gene: TRBJ2-4; d_gene: .; abundance: .; v_gene: TRBV11-2; CDR3nt: TGTGCCAGCAGCTTAGATTTTGACCAAAACATTCAGTACTTC; CDR3aa: CASSLDFDQNIQYF
j_gene: TRBJ2-3; d_gene: TRBD2; abundance: .; v_gene: TRBV6-5; CDR3nt: TGTGCCAGCAGACGACTAGCGGGAAGCACAGATACGCAGTATTTT; CDR3aa: CASRRLAGSTDTQYF
j_gene: TRBJ1-2; d_gene: .; abundance: .; v_gene: TRBV4-2; CDR3nt: TGTGCCAGTGGCAGGGCCAACTATGGCTACACCTTC; CDR3aa: CASGRANYGYTF
j_gene: TRBJ1-4; d_gene: .; abundance: few; v_gene: TRBV13; CDR3nt: TGTGCCAGCAGCCCACCGGGGGCTGGTAATGAAAAACTGTTTTTT; CDR3aa: CASSPPGAGNEKLFF
j_gene: TRBJ2-2; d_gene: .; abundance: .; v_gene: TRBV5-6; CDR3nt: TGTGCCAGCAGCTTCATAGGCCAGTGGAACACCGGGGAGCTGTCTTTT; CDR3aa: CASSFIGQWNTGELSF
j_gene: TRBJ2-2; d_gene: TRBD1; abundance: .; v_gene: TRBV11-3; CDR3nt: TGTGCCAGCAGCTTAGGGACCGGGACAGGGGGCCGAACCGGGGAGCTGTTTTTT; CDR3aa: CASSLGTGTGGRTGELFF
j_gene: TRBJ2-5; d_gene: .; abundance: .; v_gene: TRBV7-9; CDR3nt: TGTGCCAGCAGTTATGACAGGGAGGGGGAGACCCAGTACTTC; CDR3aa: CASSYDREGETQYF
j_gene: TRBJ1-2; d_gene: .; abundance: once; v_gene: TRBV7-2; CDR3nt: TGTGCCAGCAGCTTATCAGGGGAAGATGGCTACACCTTC; CDR3aa: CASSLSGEDGYTF
j_gene: TRBJ1-2; d_gene: TRBD1; abundance: .; v_gene: TRBV6-5; CDR3nt: TGTGCCAGCAGCGACTCCAGACAGGGATCCTATGGCTACACCTTC; CDR3aa: CASSDSRQGSYGYTF
j_gene: TRBJ2-2; d_gene: TRBD2; abundance: once; v_gene: TRBV6-4; CDR3nt: TGTGCCAGCAGCGCACTAGCGGGGGGAAACACCGGGGAGCTGTTTTTT; CDR3aa: CASSALAGGNTGELFF
j_gene: TRBJ2-1; d_gene: TRBD2; abundance: .; v_gene: TRBV9; CDR3nt: TGTGCCAGCAGCGTATCCCCCTCTGGGGCTAGCGGGATCAATGAGCAGTTCTTC; CDR3aa: CASSVSPSGASGINEQFF
j_gene: TRBJ2-3; d_gene: .; abundance: .; v_gene: TRBV29-1; CDR3nt: TGCAGCGTTGAAAAAGGGTTAGATACGCAGTATTTT; CDR3aa: CSVEKGLDTQYF
j_gene: TRBJ1-1; d_gene: .; abundance: .; v_gene: TRBV6-1; CDR3nt: TGTGCCAGCAGACAACAAGTGAACACTGAAGCTTTCTTT; CDR3aa: CASRQQVNTEAFF
j_gene: TRBJ2-3; d_gene: .; abundance: .; v_gene: TRBV2; CDR3nt: TGTGCCACCCGTAGCGGTAGCACAGATACGCAGTATTTT; CDR3aa: CATRSGSTDTQYF
j_gene: TRBJ2-7; d_gene: .; abundance: .; v_gene: TRBV2; CDR3nt: TGTGCCAGCAGCAGGTCGTGGGCCATGCGGGAGCAGTACTTC; CDR3aa: CASSRSWAMREQYF
j_gene: TRBJ1-2; d_gene: .; abundance: .; v_gene: TRBV2; CDR3nt: TGTGCCAGCAAACCCCAACAGGGACCCTATGGCTACACCTTC; CDR3aa: CASKPQQGPYGYTF
j_gene: TRBJ2-3; d_gene: .; abundance: .; v_gene: TRBV19; CDR3nt: TGTGCCAGTAGCCCAGGTCCCAGGGGAGGCACAGATACGCAGTATTTT; CDR3aa: CASSPGPRGGTDTQYF
j_gene: TRBJ2-1; d_gene: .; abundance: once; v_gene: TRBV5-1; CDR3nt: TGCGCCAGCAGCTATGGACAGTACAATGAGCAGTTCTTC; CDR3aa: CASSYGQYNEQFF
j_gene: TRBJ2-7; d_gene: .; abundance: .; v_gene: TRBV7-8; CDR3nt: TGTGCCAGCAGCTTAGCGGGGAGTGCCTCCTACGAGCAGTACTTC; CDR3aa: CASSLAGSASYEQYF
j_gene: TRBJ2-7; d_gene: .; abundance: .; v_gene: TRBV29-1; CDR3nt: TGCAGCGTTGGGTCGGTCGACGAGCAGTACTTC; CDR3aa: CSVGSVDEQYF
j_gene: TRBJ2-1; d_gene: TRBD2; abundance: .; v_gene: TRBV7-9; CDR3nt: TGTGCCAGCAGCTCTGGACTAGCGGGAGGGTACAATGAGCAGTTCTTC; CDR3aa: CASSSGLAGGYNEQFF
j_gene: TRBJ2-1; d_gene: .; abundance: .; v_gene: TRBV9; CDR3nt: TGTGCCAGTAGCCCCTCTAGCGACAGCTCCTACAATGAGCAGTTCTTC; CDR3aa: CASSPSSDSSYNEQFF
j_gene: TRBJ2-1; d_gene: .; abundance: .; v_gene: TRBV4-3; CDR3nt: TGCGCCAGCAGCCAGGGTAGCGTGAATTACAATGAGCAGTTCTTC; CDR3aa: CASSQGSVNYNEQFF